This T cell receptor (beta chain) stems from a study of identical twins. This clonotype appeared many times. What it recognizes is unknown. The V end was cut by 0 bases, the J end by 6 bases, with 13 bases between. Germline lookup yields CDR1 SGHKS and CDR2 YYEKEE (reference sequence). CDR3 length equals 15 residues. Each CDR3 protein is one row after TCRdb ran MiXCR on the 5' RACE reads. The sample lists under 900,000 distinct CDR3 sequences, around an eighth occurring once. Whole-study results and caveats: Fewer insertions marked abundant cord blood beta clonotypes; young adult naive trended weakly, memory not at all. Beta out-of-frame sequences showed weaker excess twin sharing.

These data are also associated with another study on yellow fever vaccine responses in identical twins. As that report states: Reportedly, twins' vaccine T cell responses looked partly convergent and partly personalized.

The chain links TRBV5-5 to TRBJ2-1; D may be TRBD2 (7 bases). The clonotype was recovered from a woman aged 18-30 years in good health. The sequenced material came from PBMCs. CDR3 DNA: TGTGCCAGCAGCTTGGCCGGGGGGCAAGGCAATGAGCAGTTCTTC. Amino acid sequence: CASSLAGGQGNEQFF.